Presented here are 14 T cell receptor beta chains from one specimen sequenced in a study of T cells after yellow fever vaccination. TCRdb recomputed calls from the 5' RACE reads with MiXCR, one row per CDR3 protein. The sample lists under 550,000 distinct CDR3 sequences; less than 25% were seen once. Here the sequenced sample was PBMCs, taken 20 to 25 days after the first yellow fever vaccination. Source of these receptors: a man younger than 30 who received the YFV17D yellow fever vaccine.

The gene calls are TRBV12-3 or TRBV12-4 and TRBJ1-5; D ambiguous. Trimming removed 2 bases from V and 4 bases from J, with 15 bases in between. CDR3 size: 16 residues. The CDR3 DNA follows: TGTGCCAGCAGTTTATTCGGGATTGATCTGAATCAGCCCCAGCATTTT. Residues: CASSLFGIDLNQPQHF.

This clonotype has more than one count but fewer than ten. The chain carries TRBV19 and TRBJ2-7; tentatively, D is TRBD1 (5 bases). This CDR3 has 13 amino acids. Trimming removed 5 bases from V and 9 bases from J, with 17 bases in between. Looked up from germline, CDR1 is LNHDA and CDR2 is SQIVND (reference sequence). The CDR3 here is CASSLTGDLGQYF. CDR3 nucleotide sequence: TGTGCCAGTAGTTTAACAGGAGATCTCGGGCAGTACTTC.

CDR3 amino acids: CASRGERTGELFF. The DNA for the CDR3 is TGTGCCAGCAGAGGGGAGCGGACCGGGGAGCTGTTTTTT. V gene TRBV2 combines with J gene TRBJ2-2; D may match TRBD1 or TRBD2 (5 bases each). Germline V gene data show CDR1 as SNHLY and CDR2 as FYNNEI. Trimming stripped 6 bases from V and 5 bases from J, with 10 bases between. The CDR3 contains 13 residues.

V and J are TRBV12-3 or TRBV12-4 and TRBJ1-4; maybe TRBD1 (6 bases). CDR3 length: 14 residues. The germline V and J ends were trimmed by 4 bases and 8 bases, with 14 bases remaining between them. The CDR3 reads CASSSQGEVEKLFF. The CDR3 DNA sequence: TGTGCCAGCAGTTCACAGGGTGAGGTCGAAAAACTGTTTTTT.

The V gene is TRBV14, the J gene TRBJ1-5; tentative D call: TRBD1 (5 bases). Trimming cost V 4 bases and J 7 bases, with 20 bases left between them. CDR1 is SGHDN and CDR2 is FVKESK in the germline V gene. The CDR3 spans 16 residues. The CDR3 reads CASSLSQGRAVQPQHF. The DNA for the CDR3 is TGTGCCAGCAGCCTCTCCCAGGGACGGGCGGTCCAGCCCCAGCATTTT.

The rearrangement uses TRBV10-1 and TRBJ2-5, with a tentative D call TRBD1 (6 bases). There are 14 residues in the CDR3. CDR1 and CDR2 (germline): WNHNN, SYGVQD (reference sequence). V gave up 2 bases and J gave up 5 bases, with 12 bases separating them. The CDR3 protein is CASSELWDTETQYF. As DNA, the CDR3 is TGCGCCAGCAGTGAGCTGTGGGACACGGAGACCCAGTACTTC.

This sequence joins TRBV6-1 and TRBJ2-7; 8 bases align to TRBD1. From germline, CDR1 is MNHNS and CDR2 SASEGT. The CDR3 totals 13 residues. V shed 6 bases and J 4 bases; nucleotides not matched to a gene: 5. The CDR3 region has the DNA TGTGCCAGCAGGGCACGGACAGGGTACGAGCAGTACGTC. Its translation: CASRARTGYEQYV.

The CDR3 bases are TGTGCCAGCAGCCCAACAGGGGCTCGGGTCTCTGGAAACACCATATATTTT. Its protein is CASSPTGARVSGNTIYF. This sequence joins TRBV7-2 and TRBJ1-3; 7 bases line up with TRBD1. V gave up 5 bases and J gave up 0 bases; unmatched junction bases: 10. This CDR3 spans 17 amino acids. Germline V gene data show CDR1 as SGHTA and CDR2 as FQGNSA.

The CDR3 is CATSSRGLAGTNEQFF. The DNA of the CDR3 is TGTGCCACCAGCAGCCGGGGACTAGCGGGGACCAATGAGCAGTTCTTC. The V and J genes are TRBV15 and TRBJ2-1; 13 positions match TRBD2. The CDR3 loop spans 16 amino acids. Trimming took 3 bases from V and 6 from J; bases not matched to a gene: 5. Germline CDR1 reads LNHNV; CDR2 reads YYDKDF (reference sequence). Combining the CDR3 with reference TRBV15 and TRBJ2-1 gives the whole variable domain DAMVIQNPRYQVTQFGKPVTLSCSQTLNHNVMYWYQQKSSQAPKLLFHYYDKDFNNEADTPDNFQSRRPNTSFCFLDIRSPGLGDTAMYLCATSSRGLAGTNEQFFGPGTRLTVL.

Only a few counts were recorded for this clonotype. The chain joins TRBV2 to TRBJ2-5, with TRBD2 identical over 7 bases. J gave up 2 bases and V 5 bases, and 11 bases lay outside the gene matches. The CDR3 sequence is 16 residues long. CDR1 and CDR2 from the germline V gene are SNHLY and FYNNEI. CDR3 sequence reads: CASSWGGGTGQETQYF. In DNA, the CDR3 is TGTGCCAGCAGTTGGGGCGGGGGAACGGGTCAAGAGACCCAGTACTTC.

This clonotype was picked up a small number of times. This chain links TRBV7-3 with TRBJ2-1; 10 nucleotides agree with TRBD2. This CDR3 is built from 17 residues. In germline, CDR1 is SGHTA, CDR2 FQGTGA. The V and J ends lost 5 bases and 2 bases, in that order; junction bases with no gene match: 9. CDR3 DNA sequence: TGTGCCAGCAGCCCCCGTGGAGCGGGAGGGACCTACAATGAGCAGTTCTTC. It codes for CASSPRGAGGTYNEQFF.

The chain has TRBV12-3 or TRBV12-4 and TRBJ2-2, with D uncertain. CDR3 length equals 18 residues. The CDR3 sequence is CTLSFSGRWDEITGELFF. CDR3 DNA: TGTACCCTCAGTTTTAGTGGCAGGTGGGATGAAATCACCGGGGAGCTGTTTTTT.

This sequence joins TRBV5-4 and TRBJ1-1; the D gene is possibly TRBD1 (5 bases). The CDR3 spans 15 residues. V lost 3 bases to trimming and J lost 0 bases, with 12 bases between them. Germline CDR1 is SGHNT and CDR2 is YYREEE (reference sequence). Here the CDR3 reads CASSSGTNMNTEAFF. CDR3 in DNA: TGTGCCAGCAGCTCGGGGACGAATATGAACACTGAAGCTTTCTTT. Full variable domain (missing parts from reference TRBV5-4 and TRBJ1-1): ETGVTQSPTHLIKTRGQQVTLRCSSQSGHNTVSWYQQALGQGPQFIFQYYREEENGRGNFPPRFSGLQFPNYSSELNVNALELDDSALYLCASSSGTNMNTEAFFGQGTRLTVV.

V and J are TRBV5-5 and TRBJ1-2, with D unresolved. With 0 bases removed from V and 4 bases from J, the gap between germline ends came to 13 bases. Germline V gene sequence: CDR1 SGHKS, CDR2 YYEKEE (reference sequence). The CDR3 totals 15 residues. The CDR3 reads CASSLAPGEGYGYTF. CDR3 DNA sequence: TGTGCCAGCAGCTTGGCGCCGGGAGAGGGCTATGGCTACACCTTC.